The sample holds a few counts of the clone carrying this T cell receptor beta chain. Its antigen is unidentified. This entry comes from a study of T cells in Graves' hyperthyroidism and ophthalmopathy. Overall study results and limits: In the analysis, a 13 V-J model separated ophthalmopathy from stable hyperthyroidism.

Using RNA transcripts as the source, TCR beta CDR3 regions were amplified. Initially, a first-round RT-PCR of the TCR CDR3 employed the HTBI primer set. In TCRdb, the multiplex PCR reads were re-called with MiXCR into one record per CDR3 protein. Among about 350,000 distinct CDR3 sequences listed, approximately 15% were seen once. Germline assignment: CDR1 SNHLY and CDR2 FYNNEI. The ends were cut back, 4 bases at V and 8 bases at J, with 14 bases in the middle. The CDR3 totals 14 residues. Extraction of PBMCs used roughly 10 ml of fresh peripheral blood. The V and J genes are TRBV2 and TRBJ1-4; unclear D gene. Specimen: blood. The sequence derives from a woman aged 25 to 39 with Graves' hyperthyroidism. CDR3 in amino acids: CASSATWAGEKLFF. For the CDR3, the DNA is TGTGCCAGCAGTGCTACGTGGGCCGGGGAAAAACTGTTTTTT.